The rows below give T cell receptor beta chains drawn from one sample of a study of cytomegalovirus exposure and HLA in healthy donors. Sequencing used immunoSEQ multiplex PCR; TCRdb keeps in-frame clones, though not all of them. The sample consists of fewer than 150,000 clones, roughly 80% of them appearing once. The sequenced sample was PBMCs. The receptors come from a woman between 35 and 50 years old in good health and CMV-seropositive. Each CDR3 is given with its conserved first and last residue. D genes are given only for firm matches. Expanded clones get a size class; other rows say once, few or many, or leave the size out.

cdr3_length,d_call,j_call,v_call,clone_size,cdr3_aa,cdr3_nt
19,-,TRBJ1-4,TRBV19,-,CASSSTYPSGTRPNEKLFF,TGTGCCAGTAGTTCGACTTACCCATCCGGGACAAGGCCTAATGAAAAACTGTTTTTT
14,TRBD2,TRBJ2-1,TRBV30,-,CAWSVGGGPREQFF,TGTGCCTGGAGTGTTGGGGGAGGGCCAAGAGAGCAGTTCTTC
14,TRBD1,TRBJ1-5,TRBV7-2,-,CASSLGQFNQPQHF,TGTGCCAGCAGCCTGGGACAGTTTAATCAGCCCCAGCATTTT
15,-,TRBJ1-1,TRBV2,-,CASSGGGRGNTEAFF,TGTGCCAGCAGTGGAGGAGGCAGGGGGAACACTGAAGCTTTCTTT
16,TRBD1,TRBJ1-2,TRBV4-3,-,CASSQGLDRGNYGYTF,TGCGCCAGCAGCCAAGGACTGGACAGGGGAAACTATGGCTACACCTTC
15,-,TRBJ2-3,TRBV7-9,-,CASSPSGLPTDTQYF,TGTGCCAGCAGCCCCTCAGGACTACCCACAGATACGCAGTATTTT
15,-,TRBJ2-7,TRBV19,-,CASSPPGTGTYEQYF,TGTGCCAGTAGTCCACCTGGCACAGGGACCTACGAGCAGTACTTC
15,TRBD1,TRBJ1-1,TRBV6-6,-,CASSPRDRKNTEAFF,TGTGCCAGCAGTCCGCGGGACAGGAAGAACACTGAAGCTTTCTTT
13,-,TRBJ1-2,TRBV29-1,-,CSVERVANYGYTF,TGCAGCGTTGAGAGGGTGGCCAACTATGGCTACACCTTC
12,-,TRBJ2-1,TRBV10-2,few,CASSESGGEQFF,TGCGCCAGCAGTGAGTCGGGGGGTGAGCAGTTCTTC
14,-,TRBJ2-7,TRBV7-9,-,CASSPAPGAYEQYF,TGTGCCAGCAGCCCAGCCCCCGGGGCCTACGAGCAGTACTTC
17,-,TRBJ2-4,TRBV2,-,CASSEVGGGATKNIQYF,TGTGCCAGCAGTGAAGTAGGAGGCGGGGCCACAAAAAACATTCAGTACTTC
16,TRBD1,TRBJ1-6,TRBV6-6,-,CANSYSGTGSASPLHF,TGTGCCAACAGTTACTCGGGGACAGGGTCGGCTTCACCCCTCCACTTT
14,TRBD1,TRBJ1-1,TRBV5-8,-,CASSFEGANTEAFF,TGTGCCAGCAGCTTCGAGGGGGCGAACACTGAAGCTTTCTTT
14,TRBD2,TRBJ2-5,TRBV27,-,CASSLGGAYETQYF,TGTGCCAGCAGTCTCGGGGGGGCGTATGAGACCCAGTACTTC
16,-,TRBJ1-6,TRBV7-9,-,CASSSTKTGGNSPLHF,TGTGCCAGCAGCTCAACCAAGACAGGTGGTAATTCACCCCTCCACTTT
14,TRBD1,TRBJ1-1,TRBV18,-,CASSGTGGNTEAFF,TGTGCCAGCTCAGGGACAGGGGGGAACACTGAAGCTTTCTTT
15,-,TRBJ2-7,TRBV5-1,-,CASSLGRGSSYEQYF,TGCGCCAGCAGCCTAGGGCGAGGGAGCTCCTACGAGCAGTACTTC
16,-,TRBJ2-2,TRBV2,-,CASSKGSQGYTGELFF,TGTGCCAGCAGTAAAGGCTCACAGGGATATACCGGGGAGCTGTTTTTT
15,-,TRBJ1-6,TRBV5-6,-,CASSRGTGRDSPLHF,TGTGCCAGCAGCCGCGGGACCGGGCGGGATTCACCCCTCCACTTT
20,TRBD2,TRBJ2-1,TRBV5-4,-,CASSPKGPAGTSGSSREQFF,TGTGCCAGCAGCCCAAAGGGCCCGGCCGGGACTAGCGGGAGCAGCAGGGAGCAGTTCTTC
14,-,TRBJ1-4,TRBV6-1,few,CASSIAATNEKLFF,TGTGCCAGCAGTATAGCTGCAACTAATGAAAAACTGTTTTTT
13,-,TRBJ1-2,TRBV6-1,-,CASSDRSFYGYTF,TGTGCCAGCAGTGACAGGTCCTTTTATGGCTACACCTTC
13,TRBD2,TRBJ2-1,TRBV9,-,CASSVGGRDEQFF,TGTGCCAGCAGCGTAGGAGGGAGGGATGAGCAGTTCTTC
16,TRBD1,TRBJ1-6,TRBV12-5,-,CASGPWWDRGMSPLHF,TGTGCTAGTGGCCCCTGGTGGGACAGGGGTATGTCACCCCTCCACTTT
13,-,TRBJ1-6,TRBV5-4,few,CASSSGVDSPLHF,TGTGCCAGCAGCTCCGGGGTGGATTCACCCCTCCACTTT